This T cell receptor (beta chain) is drawn from a study of CD8+ T cells in alopecia areata. At the level of the study: Tofacitinib dosing lasted 6 to 18 months, which was then followed by 6 months off drug.

cDNA serving as the sequencing template came from extracted, reverse transcribed RNA. Produced via immunoSEQ multiplex PCR; TCRdb's table is partial and in-frame only. Counted here are some 150,000 clones, less than 65% occurring once; the ten biggest clones make up 15% to 20%. Trimming left V 0 bases short and J 2 bases short, with 11 bases between. The CDR3 loop spans 14 amino acids. Germline V lookup: CDR1 GTSNPN, CDR2 SVGIG (reference sequence). This chain uses TRBV30 with TRBJ2-7, with D possibly TRBD2 on 5 matching bases. The sample in question was CD8+ T cells sorted from blood, obtained at week 0. The clonotype originates from a human donor with alopecia areata. The CDR3 region is CAWSVGSRPYEQYF. As DNA, the CDR3 is TGTGCCTGGAGTGTGGGGAGTAGGCCCTACGAGCAGTACTTC.